This T cell receptor (beta chain) was sequenced during a study of blood T cell repertoires in COVID-19. Overall study context: Sample material is recorded as cDNA or gDNA derived from T cells, B-cell-depleted T cells, or PBMCs.

Sequencing used immunoSEQ multiplex PCR; TCRdb keeps in-frame clones, though not all of them. The repertoire holds 220,000 or so clones, 89% seen once, with less than 7.5% in the top ten. The V and J ends lost 3 bases and 6 bases respectively, with 20 bases between them. The length of the CDR3 is 15 residues. Germline V gives CDR1 DFQATT, CDR2 SNEGSKA (reference sequence). V usage is TRBV20-1 and J usage is TRBJ1-1, with TRBD1 as a possible D gene (5 bases). This receptor was identified in a man aged 60 to 75 who had recovered from COVID-19. The material sequenced was peripheral blood. Written as DNA, the CDR3 is TGCAGTGCTAGTTACCCAGGGCCCGCGGACGCTGAAGCTTTCTTT. Its translation: CSASYPGPADAEAFF.